The rows below give T cell receptor beta chains drawn from one sample of a study of cytomegalovirus exposure and HLA in healthy donors. Libraries were prepared by immunoSEQ multiplex PCR; TCRdb keeps only in-frame clonotypes and omits some of them. The sample lists approximately 140,000 clones; about 79% were seen once. Sequenced sample: PBMCs. The receptors originated from a male donor in good health and CMV-seronegative. CDR3s include the opening cysteine and the closing phenylalanine or tryptophan. Each record gives: CDR3 protein, CDR3 DNA, V gene, J gene, D gene, clone size. D genes are given only for firm matches. Expanded clones are given a class, and other clones once, few, many or no size at all.

CASSVSLAGTSGRGNEQYF,TGTGCCAGCAGCGTATCCCTCGCCGGGACTAGCGGGAGGGGCAACGAGCAGTACTTC,TRBV9,TRBJ2-7,TRBD2,NA
CASSPDRGLPGELFF,TGCGCCAGCAGCCCCGACAGGGGGCTCCCCGGGGAGCTGTTTTTT,TRBV4-3,TRBJ2-2,TRBD1,NA
CASSPWRGTNERLFF,TGTGCCAGCAGCCCCTGGAGGGGGACTAATGAAAGACTGTTTTTT,TRBV7-2,TRBJ1-4,NA,NA
CASSLLENTGELFF,TGTGCCAGCAGTTTATTAGAGAACACCGGGGAGCTGTTTTTT,TRBV27,TRBJ2-2,NA,once
CAISEGLAGAQETQYF,TGTGCCATCAGTGAAGGACTAGCGGGAGCTCAAGAGACCCAGTACTTC,TRBV10-3,TRBJ2-5,TRBD2,NA
CAWTGVFNSPLHF,TGTGCCTGGACGGGGGTCTTTAATTCACCCCTCCACTTT,TRBV30,TRBJ1-6,NA,NA
CASSSYTEQYF,TGTGCCAGCAGTTCCTATACCGAGCAGTACTTC,TRBV6-6,TRBJ2-7,NA,NA
CASSFTDSMKTQYF,TGTGCCAGCAGCTTTACCGACAGTATGAAGACCCAGTACTTC,TRBV7-6,TRBJ2-5,NA,few
CASSLQVADEQFF,TGTGCCAGCAGCTTACAGGTTGCCGACGAGCAGTTCTTC,TRBV7-9,TRBJ2-1,NA,NA
CASSQDELTSTGQYF,TGCGCCAGCAGCCAAGATGAATTGACATCTACTGGGCAGTACTTC,TRBV4-3,TRBJ2-7,NA,NA
CASSPERASRYF,TGTGCCAGCAGCCCCGAGCGGGCCTCGAGGTACTTC,TRBV7-9,TRBJ2-5,NA,once
CASRPTGQETQYF,TGTGCCAGCAGACCAACGGGGCAAGAGACCCAGTACTTC,TRBV7-2,TRBJ2-5,NA,once
CAISESEREQYF,TGTGCCATCAGTGAGTCAGAGAGAGAGCAGTACTTC,TRBV10-3,TRBJ2-7,NA,NA
CASSHGQNYEQYF,TGTGCCAGCAGCCACGGACAGAACTACGAGCAGTACTTC,TRBV7-3,TRBJ2-7,NA,NA
CASSLTGVGEKLFF,TGTGCCAGCAGCTTAACAGGGGTGGGTGAAAAACTGTTTTTT,TRBV13,TRBJ1-4,TRBD1,NA
CASSLERTDKAFF,TGCGCCAGCAGCTTGGAGCGGACCGACAAAGCTTTCTTT,TRBV5-1,TRBJ1-1,NA,NA
CAGLAEGRGGPSNQPQHF,TGTGCCGGACTTGCAGAAGGGAGAGGAGGTCCTAGCAATCAGCCCCAGCATTTT,TRBV19,TRBJ1-5,NA,once
CATSPSREGKGTGELFF,TGTGCCACCAGCCCCTCGCGGGAGGGTAAGGGCACCGGGGAGCTGTTTTTT,TRBV15,TRBJ2-2,TRBD2,NA
CASSLGATSGATGELFF,TGTGCCAGCAGCTTAGGGGCGACTAGCGGGGCTACCGGGGAGCTGTTTTTT,TRBV11-2,TRBJ2-2,TRBD2,NA
CASSTGQSGANVLTF,TGTGCCAGCAGCACCGGACAGTCTGGGGCCAACGTCCTGACTTTC,TRBV7-8,TRBJ2-6,NA,NA
CASRSQGEGSPLHF,TGTGCCAGCAGGTCACAGGGGGAAGGATCACCCCTCCACTTT,TRBV2,TRBJ1-6,TRBD1,few
CSALSSVQYF,TGCAGTGCCCTCTCTAGCGTTCAGTACTTC,TRBV20-1,TRBJ2-5,NA,NA
CASSSSGRSAGELFF,TGTGCCAGCAGCTCTAGCGGGAGGTCGGCCGGGGAGCTGTTTTTT,TRBV7-3,TRBJ2-2,TRBD2,NA
CASSFLEDEQYF,TGTGCCAGCAGCTTCTTAGAGGACGAGCAGTACTTC,TRBV7-9,TRBJ2-7,NA,NA
CASSLARAGGELFF,TGTGCCAGCAGCTTAGCGAGGGCTGGCGGGGAGCTGTTTTTT,TRBV11-1,TRBJ2-2,NA,once
CASRGQGGPGELFF,TGTGCCAGCAGGGGACAGGGAGGCCCCGGGGAGCTGTTTTTT,TRBV7-9,TRBJ2-2,TRBD1,few
CASSQESPHRGTDTQYF,TGCGCCAGCAGCCAAGAAAGTCCGCACAGGGGGACAGATACGCAGTATTTT,TRBV4-3,TRBJ2-3,TRBD1,NA
CASRTGTGLSPLHF,TGTGCCAGCAGAACCGGGACAGGTCTTTCACCCCTCCACTTT,TRBV6-5,TRBJ1-6,TRBD1,NA
CASSLDTGSSYNEQFF,TGTGCCAGCAGCTTAGATACGGGAAGCTCCTACAATGAGCAGTTCTTC,TRBV11-3,TRBJ2-1,NA,NA
CASTPQGSSYEQYF,TGTGCCAGTACTCCACAGGGGTCCTCCTACGAGCAGTACTTC,TRBV19,TRBJ2-7,TRBD1,NA
CASSRNDGYTF,TGTGCCTCGTCGCGGAACGATGGCTACACCTTC,TRBV2,TRBJ1-2,NA,NA
CASSPSGGSYNEQFF,TGTGCCAGCTCGCCATCGGGAGGTTCCTACAATGAGCAGTTCTTC,TRBV18,TRBJ2-1,TRBD2,NA
CASSLGGNTEAFF,TGTGCCAGCAGTTTAGGAGGGAACACTGAAGCTTTCTTT,TRBV28,TRBJ1-1,NA,NA
CAWNLNTEAFF,TGTGCCTGGAACTTGAACACTGAAGCTTTCTTT,TRBV30,TRBJ1-1,NA,NA
CAWRPALADTQYF,TGTGCCTGGAGGCCTGCGTTAGCGGATACGCAGTATTTT,TRBV30,TRBJ2-3,NA,NA
CASSPRTSGGNEQFF,TGTGCCAGCAGCCCCCGGACTAGCGGGGGAAATGAGCAGTTCTTC,TRBV7-2,TRBJ2-1,TRBD2,once
CASSLGSGSHEQYF,TGCGCCAGCAGCTTGGGTTCAGGGTCCCACGAGCAGTACTTC,TRBV5-1,TRBJ2-7,NA,NA
CASSLATAYKVEQYF,TGTGCCAGCAGCTTAGCCACAGCATATAAGGTCGAGCAGTACTTC,TRBV7-9,TRBJ2-7,NA,NA
CASSDSRGTEAFF,TGTGCCAGCAGTGATTCTCGGGGGACTGAAGCTTTCTTT,TRBV2,TRBJ1-1,NA,NA
CASGGGRDQPQHF,TGTGCCAGCGGGGGGGGCAGGGATCAGCCCCAGCATTTT,TRBV7-2,TRBJ1-5,NA,NA
CASSPKREYYEQYF,TGTGCCAGCAGCCCGAAGCGGGAGTACTACGAGCAGTACTTC,TRBV14,TRBJ2-7,TRBD2,NA
CSVANLVGQGMPDTQYF,TGCAGCGTTGCAAATCTGGTCGGACAGGGTATGCCAGATACGCAGTATTTT,TRBV29-1,TRBJ2-3,TRBD1,once
CASTPQDPTGTEAFF,TGTGCCAGCACCCCACAGGACCCAACGGGCACTGAAGCTTTCTTT,TRBV28,TRBJ1-1,NA,NA
CATSRVITEGEAFF,TGTGCCACCAGCAGAGTAATAACCGAGGGTGAAGCTTTCTTT,TRBV15,TRBJ1-1,NA,few